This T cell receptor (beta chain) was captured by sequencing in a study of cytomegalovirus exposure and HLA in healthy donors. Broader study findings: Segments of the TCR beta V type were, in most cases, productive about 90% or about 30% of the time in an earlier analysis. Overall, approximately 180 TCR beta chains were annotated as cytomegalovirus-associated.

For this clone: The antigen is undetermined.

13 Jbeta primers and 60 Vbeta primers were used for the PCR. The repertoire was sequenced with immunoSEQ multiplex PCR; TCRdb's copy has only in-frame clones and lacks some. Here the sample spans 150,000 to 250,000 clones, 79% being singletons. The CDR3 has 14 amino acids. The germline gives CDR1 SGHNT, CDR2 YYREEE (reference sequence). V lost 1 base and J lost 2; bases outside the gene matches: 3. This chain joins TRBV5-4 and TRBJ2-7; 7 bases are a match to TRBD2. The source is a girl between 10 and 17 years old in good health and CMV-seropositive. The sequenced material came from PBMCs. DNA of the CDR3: TGTGCCAGCAGCTTGTTGGGGGGGGCCTACGAGCAGTACTTC. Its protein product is CASSLLGGAYEQYF.